The T cell receptor (beta chain) described here comes from a study of shared clonotypes between healthy human individuals. Details on this clone: Its antigen is unidentified.

TCRdb keeps only in-frame clones here, not all; method: immunoSEQ multiplex PCR. Altogether about 1.9 million clones are present, 93% being singletons, with the ten largest covering roughly 1.7%. CD8 cells classed as naive were CD45RO-negative and positively selected for CCR7, excluding terminally differentiated effector memory CD45RA+ cells. The study drew all its donors from Caucasian adults living in Nashville, Tennessee. Study-level results: All-four-donor shared clonotypes had higher generation probabilities than non-shared clonotypes did. Sorted-subset sequencing, rarefaction showed, was incomplete despite large depth.

The sequence came from a man younger than 30 in good health. Some clones in this sample may be carry-over from other donors' samples. The source material was naive CD8+ T cells from PBMCs.

CDR3 sequence (DNA): TGTGCCACCAGCAGAACACTCATGAACACTGAAGCTTTCTTT. Its translation is CATSRTLMNTEAFF. The chain combines TRBV15 with TRBJ1-1; D is unclear. Germline-derived CDR1 and CDR2 are LNHNV and YYDKDF (reference sequence). V was pared by 2 bases and J by 0 bases, with 7 bases between. The CDR3 extends over 14 amino acids.